In its sample, the clone carrying this T cell receptor (beta chain) was seen a few times. The TCRbeta library was prepared with unique molecular identifiers. One entry per CDR3 protein results from TCRdb running MiXCR on the PCR reads. The sample consists of some 490,000 distinct CDR3 sequences, about an eighth of them appearing once. This sample was taken from a study of T-cell reconstitution after alpha-beta-depleted transplantation in children. V lost 1 base and J 5 bases, leaving 11 bases between the germline ends. The CDR3 runs to 14 residues. Germline CDR1 MGHRA, CDR2 YSYEKL. This material consisted of PBMCs from the stem cell graft donor, taken from the stem cell graft. The TCR sequence derives from a human donor who donated a stem cell graft to a child with combined immunodeficiency. The J gene is TRBJ2-5, the V gene TRBV4-1; weak D call: TRBD2 (6 bases). The CDR3 bases are TGCGCCAGCAGCCAAGTCACTAGCTGGGAGACCCAGTACTTC. It specifies CASSQVTSWETQYF.